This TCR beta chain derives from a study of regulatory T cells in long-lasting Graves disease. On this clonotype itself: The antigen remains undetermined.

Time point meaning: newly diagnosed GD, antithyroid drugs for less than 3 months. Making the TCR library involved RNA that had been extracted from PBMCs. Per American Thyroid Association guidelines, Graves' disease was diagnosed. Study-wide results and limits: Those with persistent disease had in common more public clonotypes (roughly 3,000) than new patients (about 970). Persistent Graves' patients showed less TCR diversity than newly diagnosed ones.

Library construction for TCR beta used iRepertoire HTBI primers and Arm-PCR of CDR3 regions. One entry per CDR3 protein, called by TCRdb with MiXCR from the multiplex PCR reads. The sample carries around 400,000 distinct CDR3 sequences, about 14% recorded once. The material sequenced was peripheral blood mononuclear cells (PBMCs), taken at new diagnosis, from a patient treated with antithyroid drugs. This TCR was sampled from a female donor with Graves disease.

CDR3 sequence (DNA): TGTGCCAGTACTAGAGGGAGAGGGGCTGAAGCTTTCTTT. It encodes CASTRGRGAEAFF. The rearrangement uses TRBV27 and TRBJ1-1, with a possible D match to TRBD1 (5 bases). Germline V lookup: CDR1 MNHEY, CDR2 SMNVEV (reference sequence). The CDR3 spans 13 residues. V was cut by 9 bases and J by 6 bases, with 17 bases left in between.